A selection of T cell receptor beta chains follows, all from one sample in a study of blood T cell repertoires in COVID-19. Assay used: immunoSEQ multiplex PCR; TCRdb lists only in-frame clones, some missing. Here the sample spans approximately 190,000 clones, 88% being singletons. The sample consisted of peripheral blood. The origin of the receptors is a middle-aged man with active or convalescent COVID-19. The CDR3 runs from the conserved cysteine through the conserved F or W. A D gene is named only where the DNA matches it firmly. The size entry is marked missing in some rows and otherwise reads once, few, many or a size class.

cdr3_nt cdr3_aa d_call j_call clone_size cdr3_length v_call
TGTGCTAGTGGTTTTAGTCTAGAAGACAGGGCCTCTGGAAACACCATATATTTT CASGFSLEDRASGNTIYF TRBD1 TRBJ1-3 NA 18 TRBV12-5
TGTGCCAGCAGCCATCGGCGACCCCGGGACAGGGGGTATGTTGGCTACACCTTC CASSHRRPRDRGYVGYTF TRBD1 TRBJ1-2 NA 18 TRBV3-1/TRBV3-2
TGTGCCAGCAGTTACAAACATGGTGAAAGTGTGAACACTGAAGCTTTCTTT CASSYKHGESVNTEAFF NA TRBJ1-1 NA 17 TRBV6-2/TRBV6-3
TGTGCCAGCAGCCAATTGAGCTTGTTGAACACTGAAGCTTTCTTT CASSQLSLLNTEAFF NA TRBJ1-1 NA 15 TRBV14
TGTGCCAGCAGTTACGGGACAGGAGCTACAGATACGCAGTATTTT CASSYGTGATDTQYF TRBD1 TRBJ2-3 NA 15 TRBV6-6
TGCAGCGTTGTTGGGGGCGGGTCCGGGTGGAACACTGAAGCTTTCTTT CSVVGGGSGWNTEAFF NA TRBJ1-1 NA 16 TRBV29-1
TGTGCCATCAGTGGTCTGGCAGGGGGCGAAGAGACCCAGTACTTC CAISGLAGGEETQYF TRBD1 TRBJ2-5 few 15 TRBV10-3
TGTGCCAGCAGTTACGACAGAGCCTACAATGAGCAGTTCTTC CASSYDRAYNEQFF NA TRBJ2-1 NA 14 TRBV6-6
TGTGCCAGCAGCACAACCTCGACAGCAATGAACACTGAAGCTTTCTTT CASSTTSTAMNTEAFF NA TRBJ1-1 NA 16 TRBV5-4
TGTGCCAGCAGCAAAGTACAGGGTCCTGGAAACACCATATATTTT CASSKVQGPGNTIYF NA TRBJ1-3 NA 15 TRBV7-2
TGTGCCAGTAGTTTCACCGGTCAGCCCCAGCATTTT CASSFTGQPQHF NA TRBJ1-5 NA 12 TRBV19
TGTGCCTGGAAGCCTAACCGGGGTAGGGACACCGGGGAGCTGTTTTTT CAWKPNRGRDTGELFF NA TRBJ2-2 NA 16 TRBV30
TGTGCCAGCAGACCACGGCCAGCGGGAGAGTCCGGGGAGCTGTTTTTT CASRPRPAGESGELFF TRBD2 TRBJ2-2 NA 16 TRBV5-6
TGTGCCAGCAGCTTAGGGGCAGGGTCAATCTACGAGCAGTACTTC CASSLGAGSIYEQYF NA TRBJ2-7 NA 15 TRBV7-2
TGTGCCAGCAGCTTAGTGTGGGGAGGTACAGATACGCAGTATTTT CASSLVWGGTDTQYF NA TRBJ2-3 NA 15 TRBV7-2
TGTGCCAGCAGCTCATTATCCTACAGGGACTACGAGCAGTACTTC CASSSLSYRDYEQYF NA TRBJ2-7 NA 15 TRBV6-5